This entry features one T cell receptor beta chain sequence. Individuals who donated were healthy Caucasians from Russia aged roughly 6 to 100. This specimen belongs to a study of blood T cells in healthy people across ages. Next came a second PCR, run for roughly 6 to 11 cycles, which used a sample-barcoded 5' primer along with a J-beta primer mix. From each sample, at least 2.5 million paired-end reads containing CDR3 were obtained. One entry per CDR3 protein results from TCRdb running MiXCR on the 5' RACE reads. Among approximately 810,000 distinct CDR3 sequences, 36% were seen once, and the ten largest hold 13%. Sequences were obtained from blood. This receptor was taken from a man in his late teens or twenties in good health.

CDR3 nucleotide sequence: TGTGCCAGCAGTTCGAAACAGGGGAATGGCTACACCTTC. The encoded protein is CASSSKQGNGYTF. The V call is TRBV12-3 or TRBV12-4, the J call TRBJ1-2; 7 positions agree with TRBD1. CDR3 size: 13 residues. Trimming at V came to 4 bases and at J to 6 bases, leaving 5 bases not matched to a gene.